Listed below are T cell receptor beta chains from one sample, sequenced in a study of control samples from healthy donors and cancer patients. Sequencing was performed with immunoSEQ multiplex PCR; in TCRdb, only in-frame clones are kept and a portion is missing. This table holds 170,000 or so clones, around 90% found once. Sequenced: blood. These receptors all stem from a woman in her thirties or forties in good health. Each CDR3 is given with its conserved first and last residue.

V | CDR3
TRBV5-1 | CASSLDGGGENEQFF
TRBV27 | CASSFDRTSDYTF
TRBV5-1 | CASTLGQGMNTEAFF
TRBV5-4 | CASRQDLLRDNTEAFF
TRBV6-5 | CASTRGGSYNEQFF
TRBV9 | CASSRAGANVLTF
TRBV7-8 | CASIDRRFSGNTIYF
TRBV5-1 | CASREERSDGYTF
TRBV7-8 | CASSFGGASSTDTQYF
TRBV7-8 | CASSLDRNTEAFF
TRBV19 | CASSHRGMNTEAFF
TRBV5-1 | CASSLGATGAYEQYF
TRBV5-1 | CASSLGREGTEAFF
TRBV9 | CASSDPSQKKSGNTIYF
TRBV11-3 | CASSLRSTNTGELFF
TRBV6-5 | CASRDSYEQYF
TRBV5-1 | CASSPPKGEYEQYF
TRBV5-1 | CASSLGQGRETQYF
TRBV18 | CASSPQGWDTEAFF
TRBV18 | CASSPGSSGYEQYF
TRBV6-6 | CASDTRQGGPPEQFF
TRBV6-5 | CASRERGTEAFF
TRBV10-3 | CAISEERSPANYGYTF
TRBV6-2/TRBV6-3 | CASSLQLRSGNTIYF
TRBV5-1 | CASSFGTGYSPLHF
TRBV15 | CATSSLAGDDTQYF
TRBV11-2 | CASSLVAGTYGYTF
TRBV7-3 | CASSFTSLGTGELFF
TRBV15 | CATSLDAGDQPQHF
TRBV6-1 | CASSGPGGANSNQPQHF
TRBV5-4 | CAASRGGDTEAFF
TRBV3-1/TRBV3-2 | CASSQTTAGQPQHF
TRBV6-5 | CASRGGQVPTEQFF
TRBV9 | CASSPQPQGKNQPQHF
TRBV5-4 | CASSFGQSNYGYTF
TRBV5-1 | CASSIGTSGDTQYF
TRBV28 | CASSSLAGGAYEQYF
TRBV7-9 | CASSSDTLGSEQYF
TRBV6-6 | CASSNYRVGSQHF
TRBV6-6 | CASSGDSRGVPAFF
TRBV7-9 | CASSLGSNSPLHF
TRBV19 | CASSIGKGRETQYF